The 15 T cell receptor beta chains below come from one sample, sequenced in a study of OX40 agonist ivuxolimab in advanced cancers. TCRdb's table, derived via immunoSEQ multiplex PCR, lists solely in-frame clones and lacks some. The profile shows about 83,000 clones, 85% of them singletons. The sequencing here drew on CD4+ or CD8+ T cells sorted from blood, taken in a trial of the OX40 agonist ivuxolimab. All receptors derive from an adult with an advanced solid tumor such as melanoma, head and neck, liver or kidney cancer.

The genes are TRBV21-1 and TRBJ2-5; the D call of TRBD1 is as the table states it, not checked on the DNA. TRBV21-1 is a recognized pseudogene. The CDR3 contains 15 residues. The CDR3 here is CASSKGKDREGTQYF. CDR3 in DNA: TGTGCCAGCAGCAAAGGAAAGGACAGGGAGGGGACCCAGTACTTC.

The chain is built from TRBV14 and TRBJ2-5; unclear D gene. V shed 2 bases and J shed 1 base, with 14 bases lying between them. CDR1 and CDR2 from the germline V gene are SGHDN and FVKESK. This CDR3 spans 16 amino acids. The CDR3 loop reads CASSQSIGRSQETQYF. The CDR3 DNA sequence: TGTGCCAGCAGCCAATCAATCGGACGGTCCCAAGAGACCCAGTACTTC.

This chain joins TRBV27 and TRBJ2-1; the D gene could be TRBD1 or TRBD2 (6 bases each). This CDR3 has 15 amino acids. The germline CDR1 and CDR2 sequences are MNHEY and SMNVEV (reference sequence). V gave up 0 bases and J gave up 7 bases, with 13 bases separating them. The CDR3 DNA follows: TGTGCCAGCAGTTTATCAGGGGGGCCTTGGAATGAGCAGTTCTTC. Protein product: CASSLSGGPWNEQFF.

The V gene is TRBV5-5, the J gene TRBJ2-1, with 9 bases aligning to TRBD1. Germline loops: CDR1 SGHKS, CDR2 YYEKEE (reference sequence). Trimming cost V 4 bases and J 5 bases; bases outside gene matches: 7. The CDR3 covers 15 residues. The CDR3 DNA is TGTGCCAGCAGCACGGGACAGGGAATCGACAATGAGCAGTTCTTC. Protein product: CASSTGQGIDNEQFF.

V gene TRBV7-2 combines with J gene TRBJ2-2, with TRBD1 matching over 11 bases. The germline CDR1 and CDR2 sequences are SGHTA and FQGNSA. V was clipped by 4 bases and J by 6 bases; unmatched bases: 1. The CDR3 loop spans 14 amino acids. Here the CDR3 reads CASSWGQGAGELFF. DNA of the CDR3: TGTGCCAGCAGCTGGGGACAGGGGGCCGGGGAGCTGTTTTTT.

V usage is TRBV7-2 and J usage is TRBJ2-2; D gene unclear. V was trimmed by 4 bases and J by 6 bases, leaving 12 bases between them. This CDR3 spans 14 amino acids. Germline V gene data show CDR1 as SGHTA and CDR2 as FQGNSA. DNA of the CDR3: TGTGCCAGCAGCTCGACCTTAATTGCCGGGGAGCTGTTTTTT. It codes for CASSSTLIAGELFF.

This clone was found once. V and J are TRBV7-2 and TRBJ2-5; 9 bases are shared with TRBD1. CDR1 and CDR2 (germline): SGHTA, FQGNSA. Trimming at V came to 3 bases and at J to 2 bases, leaving 4 bases not matched to a gene. This CDR3 is 15 amino acids long. The CDR3 protein is CASSFPGTGQETQYF. The CDR3 coding sequence is TGTGCCAGCAGCTTTCCCGGGACAGGGCAAGAGACCCAGTACTTC.

The chain joins TRBV5-5 to TRBJ1-6, with TRBD1 as a possible D gene (5 bases). This CDR3 has 14 residues. Germline V gene data show CDR1 as SGHKS and CDR2 as YYEKEE (reference sequence). The V end lost 5 bases, the J end lost 7 bases, and 13 bases lay between the germline ends. CDR3 nucleotide sequence: TGTGCCAGCAGTGCCGGGACGGAGAATTCACCCCTCCACTTT. Amino acids: CASSAGTENSPLHF.

DNA of the CDR3: TGTGCCAGCAGCTTTGCCTGGGGATCGGCCGGGGAGCTGTTTTTT. Protein sequence: CASSFAWGSAGELFF. The rearrangement links TRBV5-8 to TRBJ2-2; D remains unclear. The CDR3 is made up of 15 amino acids. Germline V gene data show CDR1 as SGHTS and CDR2 as YDEGEE. V lost 2 bases and J lost 6, with 14 bases in between. The whole variable domain, remainder taken from reference TRBV5-8 and TRBJ2-2, is EAGVTQSPTHLIKTRGQQATLRCSPISGHTSVYWYQQALGLGLQFLLWYDEGEERNRGNFPPRFSGRQFPNYSSELNVNALELEDSALYLCASSFAWGSAGELFFGEGSRLTVL.

Only a few counts were recorded for this clone. The chain is built from TRBV19 and TRBJ1-6; D might be TRBD1 (5 bases). The CDR3 sequence is 17 residues long. The V gene's germline CDR1 is LNHDA and CDR2 SQIVND (reference sequence). V shed 7 bases and J shed 5 bases, with 21 bases lying between them. The CDR3 region is CASKPGRGAGDNSPLHF. The CDR3 nucleotides read TGTGCCAGTAAGCCGGGACGAGGGGCGGGAGATAATTCACCCCTCCACTTT.

The rearrangement links TRBV7-2 to TRBJ2-4; 16 bases are a match to TRBD2. The CDR3 extends over 17 amino acids. V gave up 5 bases and J gave up 9 bases; unmatched junction bases: 10. Per germline, CDR1 SGHTA and CDR2 FQGNSA. The CDR3 DNA sequence: TGTGCCAGCAGCCCCCCGGGACTAGCGGGGGGGCAAGGCATTCAGTACTTC. The encoded protein is CASSPPGLAGGQGIQYF.

This sequence joins TRBV19 and TRBJ2-2; possibly TRBD2 for D (5 bases). The V end was cut by 3 bases, the J end by 5 bases, with 19 bases between. From germline, CDR1 is LNHDA and CDR2 SQIVND (reference sequence). The CDR3 is made up of 17 amino acids. Written as DNA, the CDR3 is TGTGCCAGTAGTATTGGCCCGGCGGGTCCGGAGACCGGGGAGCTGTTTTTT. It specifies CASSIGPAGPETGELFF.

The rearrangement links TRBV6-1 to TRBJ1-2; the D gene is possibly TRBD1 (5 bases). Trimming pared 5 bases from V and 1 base from J, leaving 14 bases between. This CDR3 has 15 residues. CDR1 is MNHNS, CDR2 SASEGT, per germline. Here the CDR3 DNA reads TGTGCCAGCAGTAAAGAGGTGGGGGTTAACTATGGCTACACCTTC. Translation gives CASSKEVGVNYGYTF.

V usage is TRBV7-2 and J usage is TRBJ2-1; the match to TRBD2 covers 11 bases. Germline CDR1 and CDR2: SGHTA and FQGNSA. V lost 6 bases, J lost 6 bases, and 4 bases stayed unmatched. This CDR3 contains 14 residues. The CDR3 DNA is TGTGCCAGCAGGCTAGCGGGGGGAGCCAATGAGCAGTTCTTC. Translation gives CASRLAGGANEQFF. Combining the CDR3 with reference TRBV7-2 and TRBJ2-1 gives the whole variable domain GAGVSQSPSNKVTEKGKDVELRCDPISGHTALYWYRQSLGQGLEFLIYFQGNSAPDKSGLPSDRFSAERTGGSVSTLTIQRTQQEDSAVYLCASRLAGGANEQFFGPGTRLTVL.

V gene TRBV25-1 combines with J gene TRBJ2-5; 12 nucleotides match TRBD1. From germline, CDR1 is MGHDK and CDR2 SYGVNS. J gave up 4 bases and V 5 bases, and 8 bases lay outside the gene matches. This CDR3 has 16 residues. The CDR3 region has the DNA TGTGCCAGCAGTAAGGGTACGGGACAGGGGGCAGAGACCCAGTACTTC. Amino acids: CASSKGTGQGAETQYF.